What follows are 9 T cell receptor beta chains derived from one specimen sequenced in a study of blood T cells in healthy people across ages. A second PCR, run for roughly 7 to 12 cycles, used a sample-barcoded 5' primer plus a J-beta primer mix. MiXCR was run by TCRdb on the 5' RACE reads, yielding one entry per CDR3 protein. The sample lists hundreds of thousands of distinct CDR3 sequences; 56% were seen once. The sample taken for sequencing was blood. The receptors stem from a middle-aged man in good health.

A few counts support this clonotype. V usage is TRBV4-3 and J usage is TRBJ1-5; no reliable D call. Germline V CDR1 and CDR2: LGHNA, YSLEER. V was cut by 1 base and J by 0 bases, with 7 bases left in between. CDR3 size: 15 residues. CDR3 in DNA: TGCGCCAGCAGCCAAGGAGTTCTTAGCAATCAGCCCCAGCATTTT. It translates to CASSQGVLSNQPQHF.

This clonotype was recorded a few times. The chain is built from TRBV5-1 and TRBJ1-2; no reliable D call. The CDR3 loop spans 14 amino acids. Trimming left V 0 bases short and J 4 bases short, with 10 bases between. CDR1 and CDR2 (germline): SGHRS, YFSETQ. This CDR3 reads CASSLGIHLYGYTF. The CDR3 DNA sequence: TGCGCCAGCAGCTTGGGAATACATCTCTATGGCTACACCTTC.

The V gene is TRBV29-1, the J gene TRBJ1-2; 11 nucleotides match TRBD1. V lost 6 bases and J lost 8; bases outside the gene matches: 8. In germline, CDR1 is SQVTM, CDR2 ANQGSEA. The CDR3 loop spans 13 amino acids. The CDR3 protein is CSVDGQGAQGYTF. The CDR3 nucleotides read TGCAGCGTCGATGGACAGGGGGCACAGGGCTACACCTTC.

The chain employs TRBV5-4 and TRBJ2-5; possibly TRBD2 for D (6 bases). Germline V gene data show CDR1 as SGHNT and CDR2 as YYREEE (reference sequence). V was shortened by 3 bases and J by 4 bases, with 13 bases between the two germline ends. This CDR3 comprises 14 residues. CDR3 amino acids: CASSSPTRLETQYF. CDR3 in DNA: TGTGCCAGCAGCTCCCCGACTAGACTAGAGACCCAGTACTTC.

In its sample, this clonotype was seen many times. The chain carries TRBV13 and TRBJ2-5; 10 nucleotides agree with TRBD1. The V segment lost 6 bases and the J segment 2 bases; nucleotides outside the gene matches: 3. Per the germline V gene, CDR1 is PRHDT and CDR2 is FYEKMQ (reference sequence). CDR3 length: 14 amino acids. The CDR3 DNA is TGTGCCAGCAGGCCGGGACAGGGGCAAGAGACCCAGTACTTC. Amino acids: CASRPGQGQETQYF.

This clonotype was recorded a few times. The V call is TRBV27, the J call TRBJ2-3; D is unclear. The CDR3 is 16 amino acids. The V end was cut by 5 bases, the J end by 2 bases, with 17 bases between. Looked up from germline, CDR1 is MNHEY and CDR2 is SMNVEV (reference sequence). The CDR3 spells CASSPRHDGYTDTQYF. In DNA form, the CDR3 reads TGTGCCAGCAGTCCCCGACACGACGGGTACACAGATACGCAGTATTTT.

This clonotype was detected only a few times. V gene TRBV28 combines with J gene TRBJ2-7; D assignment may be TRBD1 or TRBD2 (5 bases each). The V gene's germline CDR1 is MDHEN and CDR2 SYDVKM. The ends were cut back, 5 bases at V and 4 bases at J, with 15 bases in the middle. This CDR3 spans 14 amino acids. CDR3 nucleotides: TGTGCCAGCAGTCCGGGGCCGGAGGATTACGAGCAGTACTTC. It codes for CASSPGPEDYEQYF.

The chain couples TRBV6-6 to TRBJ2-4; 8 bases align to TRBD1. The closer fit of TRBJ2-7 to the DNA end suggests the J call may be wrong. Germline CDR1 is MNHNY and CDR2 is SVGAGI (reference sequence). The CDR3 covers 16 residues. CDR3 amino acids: CASSQDRGPQNYEQYF. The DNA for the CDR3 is TGTGCCAGCAGTCAAGACAGGGGCCCACAGAACTACGAGCAGTACTTC.

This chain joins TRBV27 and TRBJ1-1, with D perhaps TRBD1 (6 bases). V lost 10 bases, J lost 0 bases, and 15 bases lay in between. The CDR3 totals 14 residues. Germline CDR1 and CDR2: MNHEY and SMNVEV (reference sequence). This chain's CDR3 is CATRGGNMNTEAFF. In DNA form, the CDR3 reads TGTGCCACGAGGGGGGGGAATATGAACACTGAAGCTTTCTTT.